A selection of T cell receptor beta chains follows, all from one sample in a study of technical replicates of blood from a handful of donors. Sequenced by immunoSEQ multiplex PCR; TCRdb stores in-frame clones only, minus some. The sample includes about 83,000 clones, 92% of them seen just once. Sequencing was performed on T cells isolated from PBMCs. These receptors originate from a human donor in good health. Both conserved end residues are part of each CDR3. D genes are given only for firm matches.

D gene | V gene | CDR3 protein
. | TRBV6-4 | CASSDWGASYNEQFF
TRBD1 | TRBV2 | CASRTTRQGAVSPLHF
. | TRBV4-1 | CASSPGHWDEQYF
TRBD1 | TRBV27 | CASSRDHRGGRSTEAFF
. | TRBV19 | CATERSRGAEAFF
TRBD1 | TRBV9 | CASSVGGTGIHEQYF
. | TRBV19 | CASSTSTASGANVLTF
TRBD1 | TRBV10-1 | CASSTGTGGRGTEAFF
. | TRBV18 | CASSPSYGNTGELFF
TRBD2 | TRBV27 | CASSWGLAGAYEQYF
TRBD2 | TRBV7-3 | CASSPNGGTNSYNEQFF
TRBD2 | TRBV5-1 | CASSTGLAFQETQYF
TRBD2 | TRBV6-5 | CASSSGTTFYNEQFF
. | TRBV7-8 | CASSLVDSGGGSPLHF
TRBD1 | TRBV29-1 | CSVVLQGKNTEAFF
TRBD2 | TRBV2 | CASTIITGLAIEETQYF
. | TRBV6-4 | CASSDGRHSGNTIYF
TRBD1 | TRBV18 | CASSTPGQPMNTEAFF
. | TRBV6-1 | CASRGESDTDTQYF
TRBD1 | TRBV19 | CASSPGTGLQQFF
. | TRBV6-5 | CASSYSTLAGTGQYF
. | TRBV15 | CATSRDKGWIGSSAFF
. | TRBV20-1 | CSAVREGQYF
. | TRBV6-1 | CAGSRTGGEKLFF
TRBD2 | TRBV2 | CASSRTGLAEGTGELFF
. | TRBV18 | CASSLSLPGAGNTEAFF
TRBD2 | TRBV27 | CASRVAGGPSREQYF
. | TRBV4-1 | CASTPREVRSSYNEQFF
TRBD2 | TRBV28 | CASSLRSLAGANTGELFF
. | TRBV29-1 | CSVGGEGEGPQHF
. | TRBV19 | CASSIGRQGYQPQHF
. | TRBV10-1 | CASSGKTAGTEAFF
. | TRBV14 | CASSPLVGRTDEQYF
TRBD1 | TRBV28 | CASSLTGVGQPQHF
TRBD1 | TRBV10-3 | CAISDLTGGGDSNQPQHF
. | TRBV13 | CASSWAGGGPYNEQFF
. | TRBV4-1 | CASSQATTNAGANVLTF
. | TRBV5-4 | CASSLAGNGEQYF